The 24 T cell receptor beta chains below all came from one sample that was sequenced in a study of cytomegalovirus exposure and HLA in healthy donors. PCR involved 60 Vbeta and 13 Jbeta primers. The table came from immunoSEQ multiplex PCR; TCRdb's copy has only in-frame clones and leaves some out. The data show about 130,000 clones, 76% seen once. The sample was PBMCs. The receptors come from a man aged 45-65 years in good health and CMV-seronegative.

This CDR3 reads CASSGTTGGSAGGQSQFF. In DNA form, the CDR3 reads TGCGCCAGCAGCGGGACGACAGGGGGGTCAGCGGGGGGGCAGTCGCAGTTCTTC. The rearrangement joins TRBV5-1 to TRBJ2-1, with TRBD2 as a possible D gene (10 bases). The CDR3 sequence is 18 residues long. CDR1 and CDR2 from the germline V gene are SGHRS and YFSETQ. V was trimmed by 4 bases and J by 12 bases, leaving 32 bases between them. Full variable domain (outside the CDR3, taken from reference TRBV5-1 and TRBJ2-1): KAGVTQTPRYLIKTRGQQVTLSCSPISGHRSVSWYQQTPGQGLQFLFEYFSETQRNKGNFPGRFSGRQFSNSRSEMNVSTLELGDSALYLCASSGTTGGSAGGQSQFFGPGTRLTVL.

The chain is built from TRBV19 and TRBJ2-2; 7 bases align to TRBD2. There are 16 residues in the CDR3. Losses at the gene ends were 10 bases for V and 4 bases for J; bases not matched to a gene: 15. Germline V gene sequence: CDR1 LNHDA, CDR2 SQIVND (reference sequence). CDR3 bases: TGTGCCACCTCTCCCCGGGACCCGGGGGGCACCGGGGAGCTGTTTTTT. It codes for CATSPRDPGGTGELFF.

The CDR3, as DNA: TGTGCCAGCCTCGGGGGGCGGAACACTGAAGCTTTCTTT. It specifies CASLGGRNTEAFF. J is TRBJ1-1 and V is TRBV2; tentatively, D is TRBD1 (6 bases). Trimming removed 8 bases at V and 1 base at J, with 11 bases between. Germline V gene data show CDR1 as SNHLY and CDR2 as FYNNEI. The CDR3 contains 13 residues.

V usage is TRBV7-9 and J usage is TRBJ1-4, with D perhaps matching TRBD1 (6 bases). CDR1 and CDR2 from the germline V gene are SEHNR and FQNEAQ (reference sequence). CDR3 length: 12 amino acids. Trimming pared 5 bases from V and 13 bases from J, leaving 14 bases between. CDR3 amino acids: CASSAAGTTLFF. In nucleotides, the CDR3 is TGTGCCAGCAGCGCCGCCGGGACAACACTGTTTTTT.

V and J are TRBV4-1 and TRBJ2-2; 8 positions agree with TRBD2. This CDR3 spans 18 amino acids. V dropped 0 bases and J dropped 5; count of bases not matched to a gene: 11. CDR1 and CDR2 from the germline V gene are MGHRA and YSYEKL. DNA of the CDR3: TGCGCCAGCAGCCAAGAGGCCCCGGGGGGGGAAGGGACCGGGGAGCTGTTTTTT. The encoded protein is CASSQEAPGGEGTGELFF.

J is TRBJ2-3 and V is TRBV29-1; TRBD2 aligns across 13 bases. The V gene's germline CDR1 is SQVTM and CDR2 ANQGSEA. This CDR3 has 15 residues. The ends lost 5 bases at V and 4 bases at J; junction bases unmatched: 6. CDR3 sequence reads: CSVIGLAGAPDTQYF. In nucleotides, the CDR3 is TGCAGCGTTATCGGACTAGCGGGGGCTCCAGATACGCAGTATTTT.

The chain has TRBV11-2 and TRBJ2-5; 10 bases are a match to TRBD1. V trimming: 5 bases; J trimming: 4 bases; junction bases outside the gene matches: 10. Germline CDR1 is SGHAT and CDR2 is FQNNGV. The CDR3 consists of 16 residues. CDR3 protein: CASSRPDRGLRETQYF. CDR3 DNA: TGTGCCAGCAGCCGACCGGACAGGGGGTTACGAGAGACCCAGTACTTC.

A note on this clone: One junction end disagrees with the germline gene, perhaps due to a read error. V usage is TRBV7-9 and J usage is TRBJ2-3, with 13 bases lining up with TRBD2. This CDR3 has 17 residues. Germline lookup yields CDR1 SEHNR and CDR2 FQNEAQ (reference sequence). The CDR3 DNA follows: TGTTCCAGCAGCGATCGAACTAGCGGGGGGGCCGTTGATACGCAGTATTTT. Translation: CSSSDRTSGGAVDTQYF. Together with reference TRBV7-9 and TRBJ2-3, the CDR3 gives the full variable domain: DTGVSQNPRHKITKRGQNVTFRCDPISEHNRLYWYRQTLGQGPEFLTYFQNEAQLEKSRLLSDRFSAERPKGSFSTLEIQRTEQGDSAMYLCSSSDRTSGGAVDTQYFGPGTRLTVL.

The chain recombines TRBV2 with TRBJ1-2, with no clear D. This CDR3 is built from 12 residues. With 5 bases removed from V and 8 bases from J, the gap between germline ends came to 12 bases. In germline, CDR1 is SNHLY, CDR2 FYNNEI. The CDR3 DNA reads TGTGCCAGCAGTCCACAGCCCAGGGGCTACACCTTC. It yields the protein CASSPQPRGYTF.

Of note for this clone: One junction end does not reproduce the germline sequence, and a read error may be involved. This chain links TRBV7-9 with TRBJ2-1; TRBD2 agrees at 10 bases. CDR3 length: 15 residues. Per germline, CDR1 SEHNR and CDR2 FQNEAQ (reference sequence). CDR3 loop: CSSSALAGGLNEQFF. The CDR3 DNA is TGTTCCAGCAGCGCTTTAGCGGGGGGTCTCAATGAGCAGTTCTTC.

The chain uses TRBV5-1 and TRBJ2-7; D is perhaps TRBD1 or TRBD2 (5 bases each). Germline assignment: CDR1 SGHRS and CDR2 YFSETQ. V was shortened by 1 base and J by 7 bases, with 12 bases between the two germline ends. The CDR3 runs to 13 residues. The CDR3 DNA is TGCGCCAGCAGCTTGAAAGGGACGGGGGAGCAGTACGTC. It is translated as CASSLKGTGEQYV.

The V call is TRBV6-5, the J call TRBJ1-6; the D is unclear. Germline V gene lookup returns CDR1 MNHEY and CDR2 SVGAGI. The CDR3 sequence is 13 residues long. V was pared by 10 bases and J by 7 bases, with 14 bases between. The CDR3: CATRRAENSPLHF. CDR3 DNA sequence: TGTGCCACGCGCCGAGCTGAGAATTCACCCCTCCACTTT.

The CDR3: CASSGYPGGVSTEAFF. The CDR3, as DNA: TGTGCCAGCAGCGGCTACCCAGGGGGCGTGAGCACTGAAGCTTTCTTT. The chain couples TRBV5-6 to TRBJ1-1; 8 bases agree with TRBD1. Germline CDR1 is SGHDT and CDR2 is YYEEEE. V gave up 4 bases and J gave up 4 bases; unmatched junction bases: 12. This CDR3 spans 16 amino acids.

The chain links TRBV5-4 to TRBJ1-1; weak D call: TRBD1 (6 bases). Germline lookup yields CDR1 SGHNT and CDR2 YYREEE (reference sequence). V was trimmed by 6 bases and J by 5 bases, leaving 20 bases between them. CDR3 size: 15 residues. This CDR3 reads CASNPGGGGGTEAFF. The CDR3 bases are TGTGCCAGCAACCCCGGGGGGGGCGGGGGGACTGAAGCTTTCTTT.

The chain has TRBV29-1 and TRBJ1-2; TRBD1 might be the D (6 bases). In germline, CDR1 is SQVTM, CDR2 ANQGSEA. This CDR3 is built from 11 residues. V was trimmed by 6 bases and J by 7 bases, leaving 12 bases between them. In nucleotides, the CDR3 is TGCAGCGTCAGACAGGTTCCTGGCTACACCTTC. This gives the protein CSVRQVPGYTF.

This chain joins TRBV5-4 and TRBJ1-2; D is perhaps TRBD1 (6 bases). CDR1 is SGHNT and CDR2 is YYREEE in the germline V gene (reference sequence). Trimming took off 0 bases at V and 4 bases at J, with 19 bases between the two ends. The CDR3 runs to 17 residues. The CDR3 reads CASSLEKGGAEVYGYTF. Written as DNA, the CDR3 is TGTGCCAGCAGCTTGGAGAAGGGGGGGGCGGAAGTCTATGGCTACACCTTC. Complete variable domain (other parts from reference TRBV5-4 and TRBJ1-2): ETGVTQSPTHLIKTRGQQVTLRCSSQSGHNTVSWYQQALGQGPQFIFQYYREEENGRGNFPPRFSGLQFPNYSSELNVNALELDDSALYLCASSLEKGGAEVYGYTFGSGTRLTVV.

In its sample, this clone was seen a few times. This chain connects TRBV11-3 to TRBJ2-5; the match to TRBD2 covers 8 bases. Germline V gene sequence: CDR1 SGHNT, CDR2 YENEEA. J lost 3 bases, V lost 5 bases, and 2 bases had no gene match. CDR3 size: 13 residues. CDR3 coding DNA: TGTGCCAGCAGCGCGACTAGCGAAGAGACCCAGTACTTC. Protein product: CASSATSEETQYF.

The rearrangement joins TRBV7-2 to TRBJ2-5; 10 bases agree with TRBD2. The CDR3 has 16 residues. CDR1 SGHTA and CDR2 FQGNSA come from the germline V gene. The V segment lost 1 base and the J segment 7 bases; nucleotides outside the gene matches: 9. Here the CDR3 DNA reads TGTGCCAGCAGCTTAGTTTATGTAGCGGGGGGCGGGACCCAGTACTTC. It encodes CASSLVYVAGGGTQYF.

As regards this clone: Distinct nucleotide sequences in the sample also encode this CDR3. The chain is built from TRBV28 and TRBJ2-7; weak D call: TRBD1 (5 bases). Germline V CDR1 and CDR2: MDHEN, SYDVKM. This CDR3 spans 12 amino acids. Trimming removed 2 bases from V and 3 bases from J, with 5 bases in between. The CDR3 DNA reads TGTGCCAGCAGTTTACAGGGCTACGAGCAGTACGTC. This translates into CASSLQGYEQYV.

V and J are TRBV14 and TRBJ2-1; TRBD2 aligns across 7 bases. The CDR3 is 16 residues long. With V trimmed by 1 base and J by 5 bases, 8 bases remained unmatched. Germline CDR1 is SGHDN and CDR2 is FVKESK. The CDR3 nucleotides are TGTGCCAGCAGCCAAGCTCGGGCGGGGGTTCACAATGAGCAGTTCTTC. Translation gives CASSQARAGVHNEQFF.

The sample holds one count of this clone. This chain connects TRBV10-3 to TRBJ1-6, with 11 nucleotides matching TRBD1. Germline trimming cut 3 bases from V and 5 bases from J; bases unmatched to any gene: 3. CDR3 length: 16 residues. CDR1 and CDR2 from the germline V gene are ENHRY and SYGVKD. The CDR3 protein is CAISEGQGANNSPLHF. The CDR3 region has the DNA TGTGCCATCAGTGAAGGACAGGGGGCGAATAATTCACCCCTCCACTTT.

This clone was counted once. The J gene is TRBJ1-1, the V gene TRBV28; possibly TRBD1 for D (5 bases). The germline gives CDR1 MDHEN, CDR2 SYDVKM. V was trimmed by 5 bases and J by 10 bases, leaving 23 bases between them. CDR3 length: 15 amino acids. CDR3 sequence: CASSGTGGILLGAFF. The CDR3 DNA reads as TGTGCCAGCAGTGGCACCGGGGGTATCCTCCTAGGAGCTTTCTTT.

CDR3 bases: TGCGCCAGCAGCCCGGATGGGGGCCCTAACTATGGCTACACCTTC. It is translated as CASSPDGGPNYGYTF. V usage is TRBV5-1 and J usage is TRBJ1-2, with TRBD1 as a possible D gene (6 bases). V lost 4 bases, J lost 0 bases, and 13 bases lay in between. Germline V gives CDR1 SGHRS, CDR2 YFSETQ. This CDR3 comprises 15 residues.

The rearrangement links TRBV19 to TRBJ1-2; a possible D gene is TRBD1 (5 bases). V was cut by 6 bases and J by 2 bases, with 16 bases left in between. The CDR3 loop spans 15 amino acids. Germline CDR1 reads LNHDA; CDR2 reads SQIVND (reference sequence). Here the CDR3 DNA reads TGTGCCAGTAGCCCTCCATGGGGCAGAAACTATGGCTACACCTTC. Translation: CASSPPWGRNYGYTF.